Listed below are T cell receptor beta chains from one sample, sequenced in a study of CD8+ T cells in alopecia areata. TCRdb keeps only in-frame clones here, not all; method: immunoSEQ multiplex PCR. Found here are about 150,000 clones, roughly 44% of them singletons; the top ten hold approximately 7%. What was sequenced was CD4+ T cells sorted from blood. The receptors stem from a human donor with alopecia areata. Both conserved end residues are part of each CDR3. A D gene is named only where the DNA matches it firmly. Some rows mark clone size as missing; the rest say once, few, many or name a class of expanded clone.

v_gene: TRBV27
j_gene: TRBJ2-7
abundance: few
d_gene: .
CDR3aa: CASSWGGTYEQYF

v_gene: TRBV29-1
j_gene: TRBJ1-2
abundance: .
d_gene: TRBD1
CDR3aa: CSVEPGGTYGYTF

v_gene: TRBV30
j_gene: TRBJ2-7
abundance: .
d_gene: TRBD2
CDR3aa: CAWQAPTSGRYEQYF

v_gene: TRBV5-6
j_gene: TRBJ2-6
abundance: .
d_gene: .
CDR3aa: CASSPSPGGVTWANVLTF

v_gene: TRBV2
j_gene: TRBJ2-4
abundance: few
d_gene: .
CDR3aa: CATGPDGNIQYF

v_gene: TRBV29-1
j_gene: TRBJ2-1
abundance: few
d_gene: .
CDR3aa: CSVSGNSYNEQFF

v_gene: TRBV30
j_gene: TRBJ1-2
abundance: few
d_gene: .
CDR3aa: CAWSVWNSYGYTF

v_gene: TRBV7-9
j_gene: TRBJ1-2
abundance: .
d_gene: .
CDR3aa: CASSSQGNYGYTF

v_gene: TRBV29-1
j_gene: TRBJ1-2
abundance: few
d_gene: .
CDR3aa: CSVEGGAKIYGYTF

v_gene: TRBV18
j_gene: TRBJ1-1
abundance: few
d_gene: .
CDR3aa: CASSPNQSGGTRNTEAFF

v_gene: TRBV5-1
j_gene: TRBJ2-7
abundance: few
d_gene: TRBD2
CDR3aa: CASSLLAGEWIYEQYF

v_gene: TRBV6-1
j_gene: TRBJ2-7
abundance: .
d_gene: .
CDR3aa: CASRIQTYEQYF

v_gene: TRBV7-2
j_gene: TRBJ1-1
abundance: few
d_gene: .
CDR3aa: CASSQAGTWGTEAFF

v_gene: TRBV29-1
j_gene: TRBJ1-1
abundance: .
d_gene: TRBD1
CDR3aa: CSVEGRQGAGAFF

v_gene: TRBV5-6
j_gene: TRBJ1-1
abundance: .
d_gene: .
CDR3aa: CASSLNTEAFF

v_gene: TRBV6-6
j_gene: TRBJ1-1
abundance: .
d_gene: .
CDR3aa: CASSGDGQTKAFF

v_gene: TRBV7-9
j_gene: TRBJ2-1
abundance: .
d_gene: TRBD1
CDR3aa: CASRARGPKDNEQFF

v_gene: TRBV7-9
j_gene: TRBJ2-7
abundance: .
d_gene: .
CDR3aa: CASSHGARPPYEQYF

v_gene: TRBV27
j_gene: TRBJ2-5
abundance: .
d_gene: .
CDR3aa: CASSSSTAAETQYF

v_gene: TRBV6-5
j_gene: TRBJ2-1
abundance: .
d_gene: .
CDR3aa: CASSYSGTFYNEQFF

v_gene: TRBV7-3
j_gene: TRBJ2-3
abundance: .
d_gene: .
CDR3aa: CASSRGTDTQYF

v_gene: TRBV7-6
j_gene: TRBJ1-1
abundance: .
d_gene: .
CDR3aa: CASSPEQHTEAFF

v_gene: TRBV2
j_gene: TRBJ2-5
abundance: .
d_gene: TRBD1
CDR3aa: CASPKEGQGVETQYF

v_gene: TRBV5-1
j_gene: TRBJ2-5
abundance: .
d_gene: .
CDR3aa: CASSGGQFAETQYF

v_gene: TRBV4-1
j_gene: TRBJ2-5
abundance: .
d_gene: TRBD1
CDR3aa: CASSQDGRGLETQYF

v_gene: TRBV19
j_gene: TRBJ1-1
abundance: .
d_gene: .
CDR3aa: CASSTSGNTEAFF

v_gene: TRBV19
j_gene: TRBJ2-4
abundance: many
d_gene: .
CDR3aa: CASSPGNLPENKNIQYF

v_gene: TRBV28
j_gene: TRBJ2-1
abundance: few
d_gene: TRBD2
CDR3aa: CASSSPSGRRNEQFF

v_gene: TRBV7-9
j_gene: TRBJ2-1
abundance: .
d_gene: .
CDR3aa: CASSLGGIPNEQFF

v_gene: TRBV2
j_gene: TRBJ1-1
abundance: .
d_gene: .
CDR3aa: CASMGPGNTEAFF

v_gene: TRBV29-1
j_gene: TRBJ2-7
abundance: few
d_gene: .
CDR3aa: CSVDDYGGNPYEQYF

v_gene: TRBV18
j_gene: TRBJ1-5
abundance: .
d_gene: .
CDR3aa: CASSPAGGDQPQHF

v_gene: TRBV5-1
j_gene: TRBJ1-2
abundance: .
d_gene: .
CDR3aa: CASSLGDYGYTF

v_gene: TRBV18
j_gene: TRBJ2-5
abundance: few
d_gene: .
CDR3aa: CASSPITGSVETQYF

v_gene: TRBV15
j_gene: TRBJ2-5
abundance: .
d_gene: .
CDR3aa: CATSRDLNQETQYF

v_gene: TRBV4-2
j_gene: TRBJ2-1
abundance: once
d_gene: TRBD2
CDR3aa: CASSGLLAGDGNEQFF

v_gene: TRBV6-5
j_gene: TRBJ2-7
abundance: .
d_gene: .
CDR3aa: CASSYSRANSYEQYF

v_gene: TRBV27
j_gene: TRBJ1-1
abundance: .
d_gene: .
CDR3aa: CASGPGQSNTEAFF

v_gene: TRBV18
j_gene: TRBJ2-2
abundance: .
d_gene: .
CDR3aa: CASSRRTANTGELFF

v_gene: TRBV15
j_gene: TRBJ2-5
abundance: .
d_gene: .
CDR3aa: CATTSGRETQYF

v_gene: TRBV2
j_gene: TRBJ2-2
abundance: .
d_gene: .
CDR3aa: CASTPGTQNTGELFF

v_gene: TRBV29-1
j_gene: TRBJ1-1
abundance: .
d_gene: .
CDR3aa: CSVWRVVKNTEAFF

v_gene: TRBV7-9
j_gene: TRBJ2-3
abundance: .
d_gene: .
CDR3aa: CASSLETSTDTQYF

v_gene: TRBV7-9
j_gene: TRBJ1-5
abundance: few
d_gene: .
CDR3aa: CASSQTGGPNQPQHF

v_gene: TRBV7-2
j_gene: TRBJ2-7
abundance: few
d_gene: .
CDR3aa: CASRREQSYYEQYF

v_gene: TRBV7-8
j_gene: TRBJ2-5
abundance: .
d_gene: .
CDR3aa: CASSLGWRPQETQYF

v_gene: TRBV7-9
j_gene: TRBJ2-5
abundance: .
d_gene: .
CDR3aa: CASSLSGGSAEETQYF

v_gene: TRBV7-3
j_gene: TRBJ2-6
abundance: .
d_gene: TRBD1
CDR3aa: CASSERQGAGANVLTF

v_gene: TRBV28
j_gene: TRBJ2-4
abundance: few
d_gene: .
CDR3aa: CASSYPPGPGIGKNIQYF

v_gene: TRBV18
j_gene: TRBJ2-1
abundance: few
d_gene: .
CDR3aa: CASSPGLSSYNEQFF

v_gene: TRBV7-9
j_gene: TRBJ2-3
abundance: .
d_gene: TRBD2
CDR3aa: CASSPLAGVDTQYF

v_gene: TRBV2
j_gene: TRBJ1-1
abundance: .
d_gene: .
CDR3aa: CASRITANTEAFF

v_gene: TRBV6-5
j_gene: TRBJ1-1
abundance: .
d_gene: TRBD1
CDR3aa: CASSYVRQGEAFF

v_gene: TRBV10-3
j_gene: TRBJ2-5
abundance: .
d_gene: TRBD1
CDR3aa: CAISAGQAYQETQYF

v_gene: TRBV5-1
j_gene: TRBJ2-5
abundance: .
d_gene: TRBD2
CDR3aa: CASSLGLAAMGETQYF

v_gene: TRBV9
j_gene: TRBJ2-1
abundance: once
d_gene: TRBD2
CDR3aa: CASSVVAGASYNEQFF